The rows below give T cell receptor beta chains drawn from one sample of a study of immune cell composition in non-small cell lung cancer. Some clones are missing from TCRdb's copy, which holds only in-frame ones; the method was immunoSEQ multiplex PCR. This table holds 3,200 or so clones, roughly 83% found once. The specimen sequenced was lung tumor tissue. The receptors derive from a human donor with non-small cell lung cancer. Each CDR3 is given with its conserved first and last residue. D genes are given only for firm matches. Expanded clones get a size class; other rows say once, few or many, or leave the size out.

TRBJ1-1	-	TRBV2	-	CASSDLGTEAFF	TGTGCCAGCAGTGATCTCGGCACTGAAGCTTTCTTT
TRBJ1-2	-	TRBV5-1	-	CASSLVAGNDYGYTF	TGCGCCAGCAGCTTGGTGGCAGGGAATGACTATGGCTACACCTTC
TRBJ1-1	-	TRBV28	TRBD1	CASWGQGEAEAFF	TGTGCCAGCTGGGGACAGGGGGAGGCTGAAGCTTTCTTT
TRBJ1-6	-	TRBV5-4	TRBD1	CASSRGQAYNSPLHF	TGTGCCAGCAGCCGCGGACAGGCTTATAATTCACCCCTCCACTTT
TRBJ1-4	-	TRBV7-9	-	CASSLAGGIGEKLFF	TGTGCCAGCAGCTTAGCTGGGGGCATTGGTGAAAAACTGTTTTTT
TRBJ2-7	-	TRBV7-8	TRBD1	CASSLGRTGNYEQYF	TGTGCCAGCAGCTTAGGGAGGACAGGGAACTACGAGCAGTACTTC
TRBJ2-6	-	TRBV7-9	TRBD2	CASATVAGGGLGANVLTF	TGTGCCAGCGCTACCGTGGCGGGGGGCGGTTTGGGGGCCAACGTCCTGACTTTC
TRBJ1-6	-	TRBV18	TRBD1	CASSPSGTGGRSPLHF	TGTGCCAGCTCACCTTCCGGGACAGGGGGAAGATCACCCCTCCACTTT
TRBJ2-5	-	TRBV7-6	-	CASSLGPGLEETQYF	TGTGCCAGCAGCTTAGGACCGGGGTTGGAAGAGACCCAGTACTTC
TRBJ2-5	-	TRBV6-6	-	CASRIPFGETQYF	TGTGCCAGCAGGATCCCCTTCGGGGAGACCCAGTACTTC
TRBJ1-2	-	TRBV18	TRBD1	CASSPRTGLDNYGYTF	TGTGCCAGCTCACCCCGGACAGGCTTAGATAACTATGGCTACACCTTC
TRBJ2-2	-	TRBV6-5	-	CASSPQVPTTGELFF	TGTGCCAGCAGCCCCCAGGTTCCTACCACCGGGGAGCTGTTTTTT
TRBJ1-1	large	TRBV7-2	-	CASSSENRVSFPEAFF	TGTGCCAGCAGCTCCGAAAACAGGGTTAGTTTTCCTGAAGCTTTCTTT
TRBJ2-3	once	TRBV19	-	CANLHRGLSTDTQYF	TGTGCCAATCTCCATAGGGGTTTGAGCACAGATACGCAGTATTTT
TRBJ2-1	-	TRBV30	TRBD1	CAWGRDRAYNEQFF	TGTGCCTGGGGCCGGGACAGGGCCTACAATGAGCAGTTCTTC
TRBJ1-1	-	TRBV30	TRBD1	CAWWDRVNTEAFF	TGTGCCTGGTGGGACAGAGTGAACACTGAAGCTTTCTTT
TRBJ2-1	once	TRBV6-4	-	CASSDSETVSNEQFF	TGTGCCAGCAGTGACTCCGAGACAGTATCAAATGAGCAGTTCTTC
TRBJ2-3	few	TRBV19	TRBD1	CASSKDRGDTQYF	TGTGCCAGTAGTAAAGACAGGGGTGATACGCAGTATTTT
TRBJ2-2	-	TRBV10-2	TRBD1	CASHAGTETGELFF	TGCGCCTCTCACGCCGGGACAGAGACCGGGGAGCTGTTTTTT
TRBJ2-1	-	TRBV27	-	CASAPVGVVYNEQFF	TGTGCCAGCGCCCCAGTGGGAGTCGTCTACAATGAGCAGTTCTTC
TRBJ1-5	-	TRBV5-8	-	CASSLRGGVGQPQHF	TGTGCCAGCAGCTTGAGGGGAGGAGTAGGTCAGCCCCAGCATTTT
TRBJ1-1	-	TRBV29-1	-	CSVEEGQNTEAFF	TGCAGCGTTGAAGAGGGACAGAACACTGAAGCTTTCTTT
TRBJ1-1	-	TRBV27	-	CASSLTQPNTEAFF	TGTGCCAGCAGTTTAACACAGCCGAACACTGAAGCTTTCTTT
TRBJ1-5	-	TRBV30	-	CAWSRDTNQPQHF	TGTGCCTGGAGCCGGGACACTAATCAGCCCCAGCATTTT
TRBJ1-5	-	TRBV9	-	CASSVYGSNQPQHF	TGTGCCAGCAGCGTCTACGGGAGCAATCAGCCCCAGCATTTT
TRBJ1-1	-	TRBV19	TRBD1	CASRRQGFGTEAFF	TGTGCCAGTAGACGACAGGGATTTGGCACTGAAGCTTTCTTT
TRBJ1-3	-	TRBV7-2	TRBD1	CASSSGPGQGNTIYF	TGTGCCAGCAGCTCCGGCCCGGGACAGGGGAACACCATATATTTT
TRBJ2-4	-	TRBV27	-	CASSPRGYLAKNIQYF	TGTGCCAGCAGCCCCCGGGGGTATCTAGCCAAAAACATTCAGTACTTC
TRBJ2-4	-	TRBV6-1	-	CASSEAQIGLRLVPYF	TGTGCCAGCAGTGAAGCGCAAATTGGGCTTAGACTAGTCCCGTACTTC
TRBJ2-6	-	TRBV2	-	CASSLTGPSGANVLTF	TGTGCCAGCAGCTTGACAGGCCCCTCTGGGGCCAACGTCCTGACTTTC
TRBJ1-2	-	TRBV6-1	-	CASSDGGVRSYGYTF	TGTGCCAGCAGTGACGGGGGGGTTCGGAGCTATGGCTACACCTTC
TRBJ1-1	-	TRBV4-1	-	CASSPIGRVGDTEAFF	TGCGCCAGCAGCCCGATTGGCAGGGTAGGGGACACTGAAGCTTTCTTT
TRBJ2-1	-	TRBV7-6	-	CASSLAGRKRSEQFF	TGTGCCAGCAGCTTAGCAGGGAGGAAGAGGAGTGAGCAGTTCTTC
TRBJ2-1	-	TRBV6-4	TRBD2	CASSDLAEPYNEQFF	TGTGCCAGCAGTGATCTAGCGGAGCCCTACAATGAGCAGTTCTTC
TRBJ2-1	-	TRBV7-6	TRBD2	CASSLAMTAGGDNEQFF	TGTGCCAGCAGCTTAGCGATGACCGCGGGAGGTGACAATGAGCAGTTCTTC
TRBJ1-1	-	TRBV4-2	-	CAADSTGNTEAFF	TGTGCCGCGGACTCGACGGGCAACACTGAAGCTTTCTTT
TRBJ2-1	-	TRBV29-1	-	CSVELGGSYNEQFF	TGCAGCGTTGAGTTAGGGGGCTCCTACAATGAGCAGTTCTTC
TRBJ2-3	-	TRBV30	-	CAWRISGNTDTQYF	TGTGCCTGGAGGATTAGCGGAAACACAGATACGCAGTATTTT
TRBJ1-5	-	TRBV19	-	CASTWGRGQPQHF	TGTGCCAGTACCTGGGGCAGGGGACAGCCCCAGCATTTT
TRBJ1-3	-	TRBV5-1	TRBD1	CASSLDGRGENTIYF	TGCGCCAGCAGCTTGGATGGCAGGGGGGAAAACACCATATATTTT
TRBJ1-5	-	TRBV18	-	CASSERRQRLNQPQHF	TGTGCCAGCTCAGAACGCCGACAGCGACTCAATCAGCCCCAGCATTTT
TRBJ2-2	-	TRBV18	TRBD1	CASSPQGQGAGELFF	TGTGCCAGCTCACCACAAGGACAGGGGGCCGGGGAGCTGTTTTTT
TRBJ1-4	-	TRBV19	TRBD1	CASSSRGTDEKLFF	TGTGCCAGTAGTTCCAGGGGGACCGATGAAAAACTGTTTTTT
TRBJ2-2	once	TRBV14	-	CASSQVYGTGELFF	TGTGCCAGCAGCCAAGTCTACGGCACCGGGGAGCTGTTTTTT
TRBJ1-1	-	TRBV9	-	CASSVDRRGTEAFF	TGTGCCAGCAGCGTAGACAGGAGAGGAACTGAAGCTTTCTTT
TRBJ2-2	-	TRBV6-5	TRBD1	CATRTGDTGELFF	TGTGCCACCCGGACAGGGGACACCGGGGAGCTGTTTTTT
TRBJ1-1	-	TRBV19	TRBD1	CASSPLTGGKGTEAFF	TGTGCCAGTAGTCCCCTGACAGGGGGAAAGGGCACTGAAGCTTTCTTT
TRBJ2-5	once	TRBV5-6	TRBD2	CASSLAAGEQETQYF	TGTGCCAGCAGCTTGGCAGCGGGAGAGCAAGAGACCCAGTACTTC
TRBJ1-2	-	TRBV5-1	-	CASSFGTSNYGYTF	TGCGCCAGCAGCTTTGGGACATCGAACTATGGCTACACCTTC
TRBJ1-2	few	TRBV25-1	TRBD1	CASSDLQGRYGYTF	TGTGCCAGCAGTGACTTACAGGGGCGCTATGGCTACACCTTC
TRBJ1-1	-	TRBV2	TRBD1	CASKEQGASTEAFF	TGTGCCAGCAAAGAACAGGGGGCGAGCACTGAAGCTTTCTTT
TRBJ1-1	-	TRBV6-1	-	CASSDPWQGRITEAFF	TGTGCCAGCAGTGATCCCTGGCAGGGGAGAATCACTGAAGCTTTCTTT
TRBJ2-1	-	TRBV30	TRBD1	CAWSPGQGANEQFF	TGTGCCTGGAGTCCGGGACAGGGGGCCAATGAGCAGTTCTTC
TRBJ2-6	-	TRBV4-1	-	CASSPTPRDSGANVLTF	TGCGCCAGCAGCCCGACCCCCAGGGACTCTGGGGCCAACGTCCTGACTTTC
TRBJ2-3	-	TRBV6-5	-	CASSYSGGQGTDTQYF	TGTGCCAGCAGTTACTCTGGGGGCCAGGGCACAGATACGCAGTATTTT
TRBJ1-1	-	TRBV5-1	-	CASSPREANTEAFF	TGCGCCAGCAGCCCGAGGGAGGCGAACACTGAAGCTTTCTTT
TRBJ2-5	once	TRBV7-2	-	CASSPWSGQETQYF	TGTGCCAGCAGCCCATGGAGCGGGCAAGAGACCCAGTACTTC
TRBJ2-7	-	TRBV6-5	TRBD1	CASKLRQGANYEQYF	TGTGCCAGCAAACTAAGACAGGGGGCTAACTACGAGCAGTACTTC
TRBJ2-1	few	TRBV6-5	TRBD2	CASSYLSGRTREQFF	TGTGCCAGCAGTTATTTGAGCGGGAGGACTCGGGAGCAGTTCTTC
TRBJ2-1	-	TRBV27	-	CASSLGGADNEQFF	TGTGCCAGCAGTTTAGGAGGAGCAGACAATGAGCAGTTCTTC